A single sample is the source of the 23 T cell receptor beta chains below, sequenced in a study of blood T cells in healthy people across ages. Combining a sample-barcoded 5' primer with a J-beta primer mix, a second PCR ran for roughly 6 to 12 cycles. TCRdb re-called the 5' RACE reads through MiXCR, storing one row per CDR3 protein. The table lists nearly 800,000 distinct CDR3 sequences, 25% of them singletons. These same data were also listed under a study on T cells of mothers and their children.

Sample: blood. These receptors all stem from a boy under 18 in good health.

The CDR3 sequence: CSAIPWDAEAFF. The CDR3 nucleotides are TGCAGTGCTATCCCGTGGGACGCTGAAGCTTTCTTT. The rearrangement links TRBV20-1 to TRBJ1-1; D may be TRBD1 (5 bases). Trimming cost V 4 bases and J 6 bases, with 12 bases left between them. The length of the CDR3 is 12 residues. CDR1 and CDR2 from the germline V gene are DFQATT and SNEGSKA (reference sequence).

The V gene is TRBV9, the J gene TRBJ2-7; D call uncertain. Germline loops: CDR1 SGDLS, CDR2 YYNGEE. Trimming took 0 bases from V and 0 from J, leaving 7 bases between them. CDR3 length equals 14 residues. The CDR3 region is CASSVEVDSYEQYF. The CDR3 region has the DNA TGTGCCAGCAGCGTAGAGGTGGACTCCTACGAGCAGTACTTC.

This clonotype was recorded a few times. The chain couples TRBV24-1 to TRBJ1-2; D remains unclear. The CDR3 has 13 residues. Trimming cost V 4 bases and J 2 bases, with 7 bases left between them. Germline V gene sequence: CDR1 KGHDR, CDR2 SFDVKD. The CDR3 coding sequence is TGTGCCACCAGTGACAGCCTAAACTATGGCTACACCTTC. Translation: CATSDSLNYGYTF.

This clonotype came up a few times. The chain employs TRBV12-3 or TRBV12-4 and TRBJ2-5; perhaps TRBD1 as D (5 bases). The J call may be faulty, since TRBJ2-1 better matches the DNA end. This CDR3 spans 15 amino acids. The CDR3 reads CASETDQKPRNEQFF. The CDR3 DNA reads TGTGCCAGCGAGACAGACCAAAAACCGCGGAATGAGCAGTTCTTC.

This rearrangement joins TRBV20-1 to TRBJ2-5; no definite D call. The CDR3 totals 12 residues. The germline gives CDR1 DFQATT, CDR2 SNEGSKA (reference sequence). The ends were cut back, 3 bases at V and 2 bases at J, with 7 bases in the middle. CDR3 in amino acids: CSASNGQETQYF. The CDR3 bases are TGCAGTGCTAGTAACGGACAAGAGACCCAGTACTTC.

V gene TRBV6-6 combines with J gene TRBJ1-2; D gene ambiguous. The germline V gene encodes CDR1 MNHNY and CDR2 SVGAGI (reference sequence). V was cut by 2 bases and J by 1 base, with 11 bases left in between. This CDR3 spans 15 amino acids. The CDR3 region has the DNA TGTGCCAGCAGTTACGCTGGCGGAGTTAACTATGGCTACACCTTC. Its translation is CASSYAGGVNYGYTF.

J is TRBJ2-5 and V is TRBV7-8; TRBD2 matches at 8 bases. The J call may be mistaken, given a closer DNA end match to TRBJ2-7. This CDR3 is built from 13 residues. CDR1 is SGHVS, CDR2 FQNEAQ, per germline. CDR3 protein: CASSTGGVHEQYF. The CDR3 DNA reads as TGTGCCAGCAGCACCGGGGGGGTCCACGAGCAGTACTTC.

This clonotype was detected a few times. At one boundary the junction diverges from the germline segment, which might be a read error. The V and J genes are TRBV3-1 and TRBJ2-3, with 12 bases aligning to TRBD2. CDR3 size: 18 residues. From germline, CDR1 is LGHDT and CDR2 YNNKEL (reference sequence). CDR3 amino acids: CASSQDLLAGGLTDAQYF. The CDR3 DNA reads TGTGCCAGCAGCCAAGATCTTCTAGCGGGAGGGCTAACAGATGCGCAGTATTTT.

The chain is built from TRBV28 and TRBJ2-5; weak D call: TRBD2 (5 bases). The last part of the DNA fits TRBJ2-7 better; the J call may be wrong. The CDR3 sequence is 14 residues long. Looked up from germline, CDR1 is MDHEN and CDR2 is SYDVKM. CDR3 nucleotide sequence: TGTGCCAGCAGTTTGGGTAGCGCCTCCTACGAGCAGTACTTC. This codes for CASSLGSASYEQYF.

This clonotype was seen a few times. This sequence joins TRBV10-3 and TRBJ1-2, with 9 bases that match TRBD1. Germline V gene sequence: CDR1 ENHRY, CDR2 SYGVKD. The CDR3 totals 13 residues. V lost 2 bases, J lost 6 bases, and 1 base stayed unmatched. The CDR3 reads CAISEGQGNGYTF. CDR3 DNA sequence: TGTGCCATCAGTGAGGGACAGGGGAATGGCTACACCTTC.

This clonotype came up a few times. The rearrangement uses TRBV4-3 and TRBJ1-2, with 10 bases identical to TRBD1. The J segment lost 3 bases and the V segment lost 4 bases, leaving 11 bases of the junction unmatched. CDR1 and CDR2 (germline): LGHNA, YSLEER. The CDR3 runs to 17 residues. The CDR3 spells CASSLDPGTGADYGYTF. CDR3 nucleotide sequence: TGCGCCAGCAGCCTAGACCCCGGGACAGGGGCCGACTATGGCTACACCTTC.

J is TRBJ2-1 and V is TRBV4-1, with D perhaps assigned TRBD1 or TRBD2 (5 bases each). Matching the DNA end better, TRBJ2-7 makes the J call doubtful. This CDR3 region has 15 residues. The germline gives CDR1 MGHRA, CDR2 YSYEKL. CDR3 amino acids: CASSADTGTFYEQYF. The CDR3 bases are TGCGCCAGCAGCGCCGATACCGGGACCTTCTACGAGCAGTACTTC.

Only a few counts were recorded for this clonotype. The V gene is TRBV5-8, the J gene TRBJ2-3; 11 bases align to TRBD2. The CDR3 covers 17 residues. Germline CDR1 reads SGHTS; CDR2 reads YDEGEE. V shed 4 bases, J shed 3 bases, and the junction held 10 bases outside the gene matches. CDR3 in amino acids: CASSRLAGGPRTDTQYF. For the CDR3, the DNA is TGTGCCAGCAGCAGATTAGCGGGAGGGCCGAGAACAGATACGCAGTATTTT.

V is TRBV5-1 and J is TRBJ2-5; the match to TRBD1 covers 9 bases. CDR1 is SGHRS, CDR2 YFSETQ, per germline. The CDR3 loop spans 14 amino acids. V trimming: 4 bases; J trimming: 5 bases; junction bases outside the gene matches: 6. This CDR3 reads CASSVGQGVETQYF. In DNA form, the CDR3 reads TGCGCCAGCAGCGTGGGACAGGGTGTCGAGACCCAGTACTTC.

This clonotype was seen only a few times. The chain recombines TRBV20-1 with TRBJ2-3, with TRBD2 matching over 10 bases. V gave up 6 bases and J gave up 1 base; unmatched junction bases: 7. In germline, CDR1 is DFQATT, CDR2 SNEGSKA (reference sequence). CDR3 length equals 15 residues. CDR3 region: CSARSGRSGTDTQYF. DNA for the CDR3: TGCAGTGCCCGTAGCGGGAGGAGTGGCACAGATACGCAGTATTTT.

This clonotype has just a few counts. This chain links TRBV7-8 with TRBJ2-5; 9 bases line up with TRBD2. The tail of the sequence fits TRBJ2-1 better, so the J call may be wrong. The germline V gene has CDR1 SGHVS and CDR2 FQNEAQ. There are 16 residues in the CDR3. In nucleotides, the CDR3 is TGTGCCAGCAGCTTAGTTAGTAGCGGGAGCTTCAATGAGCAGTTCTTC. Amino acid sequence: CASSLVSSGSFNEQFF.

This clonotype was picked up a small number of times. The rearrangement links TRBV20-1 to TRBJ2-5; no clear D. The CDR3 length is 11 residues. Germline CDR1 and CDR2: DFQATT and SNEGSKA (reference sequence). V was trimmed by 3 bases and J by 3 bases, leaving 5 bases between them. The CDR3 DNA reads as TGCAGTGCTAGGGTGAAAGAGACCCAGTACTTC. Residues: CSARVKETQYF.

V usage is TRBV5-5 and J usage is TRBJ2-1, with 9 bases matching TRBD2. The CDR3 loop spans 15 amino acids. With 4 bases clipped from V and 7 bases from J, the junction kept 9 bases outside the gene matches. The germline V gene encodes CDR1 SGHKS and CDR2 YYEKEE (reference sequence). This chain's CDR3 is CASSVGGLAFNEQFF. Here the CDR3 DNA reads TGTGCCAGCAGCGTTGGGGGACTAGCCTTTAATGAGCAGTTCTTC. Combining the CDR3 with reference TRBV5-5 and TRBJ2-1 gives the whole variable domain DAGVTQSPTHLIKTRGQQVTLRCSPISGHKSVSWYQQVLGQGPQFIFQYYEKEERGRGNFPDRFSARQFPNYSSELNVNALLLGDSALYLCASSVGGLAFNEQFFGPGTRLTVL.

V usage is TRBV20-1 and J usage is TRBJ2-1, with 12 bases that match TRBD2. From germline, CDR1 is DFQATT and CDR2 SNEGSKA (reference sequence). This CDR3 region has 16 residues. With V trimmed by 0 bases and J by 3 bases, 3 bases remained unmatched. CDR3 bases: TGCAGTGCTAGAGATAGGGGACTAGCGGGCTACAATGAGCAGTTCTTC. Its protein is CSARDRGLAGYNEQFF.

This clonotype was detected only a few times. This chain connects TRBV6-5 to TRBJ2-7; TRBD1 aligns across 7 bases. Trimming took 0 bases from V and 0 from J; bases not matched to a gene: 2. This CDR3 contains 15 residues. Germline CDR1 is MNHEY and CDR2 is SVGAGI. CDR3 protein: CASSYSRGPSYEQYF. The DNA of the CDR3 is TGTGCCAGCAGTTACTCGAGGGGGCCCTCCTACGAGCAGTACTTC.

This clonotype was seen many times. The chain couples TRBV27 to TRBJ2-5; D not certain. CDR1 MNHEY and CDR2 SMNVEV come from the germline V gene (reference sequence). V lost 6 bases, J lost 2 bases, and 10 bases lay in between. The length of the CDR3 is 13 residues. The chain's CDR3 is CASRPGLQETQYF. The DNA for the CDR3 is TGTGCCAGCAGGCCGGGCCTACAAGAGACCCAGTACTTC.

This clonotype was seen a few times. The chain has TRBV2 and TRBJ1-5; a weak D match, TRBD1 (5 bases). The CDR3 runs 15 residues. The germline CDR1 and CDR2 sequences are SNHLY and FYNNEI. V was trimmed by 4 bases and J by 4 bases, leaving 14 bases between them. The CDR3 region is CASSVGRAANQPQHF. CDR3 sequence (DNA): TGTGCCAGCAGTGTCGGCAGGGCTGCAAATCAGCCCCAGCATTTT.

This clonotype has just a few counts. J is TRBJ2-5 and V is TRBV11-1; no definite D call. Germline V CDR1 and CDR2: SGHAT, FQDESV (reference sequence). V was trimmed by 5 bases and J by 0 bases, leaving 16 bases between them. The CDR3 has 16 residues. In DNA, the CDR3 is TGTGCCAGCAGCATCCGATCGTCCTCGTACCAAGAGACCCAGTACTTC. The encoded protein is CASSIRSSSYQETQYF.